A single sample gave rise to the 23 T cell receptor beta chains below, sequenced in a study of cytomegalovirus exposure and HLA in healthy donors. PCR employed 60 Vbeta and 13 Jbeta primers. The protocol was immunoSEQ multiplex PCR, while the TCRdb copy is restricted to in-frame clones and leaves out a portion. This sample carries some 54,000 clones, around 84% of them seen once, and the ten largest clones take approximately 5.9%. The sample consisted of PBMCs. The source is a male donor in good health and CMV-seronegative.

V and J are TRBV6-5 and TRBJ2-5; D call uncertain. The germline V and J ends were trimmed by 0 bases and 3 bases, with 8 bases remaining between them. CDR3 size: 14 residues. Germline-derived CDR1 and CDR2 are MNHEY and SVGAGI. In DNA, the CDR3 is TGTGCCAGCAGTTACTCGCCGGCGGAAGAGACCCAGTACTTC. Residues: CASSYSPAEETQYF.

V and J are TRBV5-6 and TRBJ2-1; TRBD1 aligns across 9 bases. There are 14 residues in the CDR3. The V gene's germline CDR1 is SGHDT and CDR2 YYEEEE. J lost 7 bases, V lost 5 bases, and 7 bases had no gene match. CDR3 bases: TGTGCCAGCAGTTACCGGGACAGGGCGAATGAGCAGTTCTTC. Protein: CASSYRDRANEQFF.

The rearrangement links TRBV7-9 to TRBJ1-5; TRBD1 is a possible D gene (6 bases). CDR1 and CDR2 (germline): SEHNR, FQNEAQ (reference sequence). Between the trimmed V and J ends, which lost 1 base and 6 bases, there was a span of 13 bases. This CDR3 is 15 amino acids long. The CDR3 sequence: CASSLGAGGPQPQHF. The CDR3 DNA is TGTGCCAGCAGCTTAGGGGCCGGGGGGCCTCAGCCCCAGCATTTT.

The V call is TRBV5-1, the J call TRBJ2-3; TRBD2 aligns across 9 bases. CDR3 size: 15 residues. J was trimmed by 4 bases and V by 4 bases; bases with no gene match: 7. Looked up from germline, CDR1 is SGHRS and CDR2 is YFSETQ. Written as DNA, the CDR3 is TGCGCCAGCAGCGGGGGACTAGCAGACTCAGATACGCAGTATTTT. Residues: CASSGGLADSDTQYF.

Note on this clone: Within the sample, other DNA sequences also encode this same CDR3. The chain joins TRBV4-2 to TRBJ2-3; 13 positions match TRBD2. With V trimmed by 4 bases and J by 2 bases, 12 bases remained unmatched. Germline V gene lookup returns CDR1 LGHNA and CDR2 YNFKEQ. This CDR3 is 19 amino acids long. The CDR3 here is CASSPSGTSGVINTDTQYF. CDR3 bases: TGTGCCAGCAGCCCTAGCGGGACTAGCGGGGTGATTAACACAGATACGCAGTATTTT.

This chain uses TRBV5-1 with TRBJ2-5; TRBD2 might be the D (5 bases). V was cut by 2 bases and J by 5 bases, with 16 bases left in between. The CDR3 totals 15 residues. CDR1 SGHRS and CDR2 YFSETQ come from the germline V gene. CDR3 DNA: TGCGCCAGCAGCTTCTCATACGGGGATGGTGAGACCCAGTACTTC. Translation: CASSFSYGDGETQYF.

This chain links TRBV18 with TRBJ1-6, with a weak D call TRBD1 (6 bases). This CDR3 contains 15 residues. Between the trimmed V and J ends, which lost 3 bases and 5 bases, there was a span of 11 bases. Germline values: CDR1 KGHSH, CDR2 LQKENI. CDR3 protein: CASSPQAGDNSPLHF. CDR3 sequence (DNA): TGTGCCAGCTCACCCCAAGCAGGGGATAATTCACCCCTCCACTTT. Filled out from reference TRBV18 and TRBJ1-6, the complete variable domain reads NAGVMQNPRHLVRRRGQEARLRCSPMKGHSHVYWYRQLPEEGLKFMVYLQKENIIDESGMPKERFSAEFPKEGPSILRIQQVVRGDSAAYFCASSPQAGDNSPLHFGNGTRLTVT.

The V call is TRBV2, the J call TRBJ2-2; weak D call: TRBD2 (6 bases). The CDR3 loop spans 15 amino acids. CDR1 and CDR2 from the germline V gene are SNHLY and FYNNEI. V lost 6 bases and J 3 bases, leaving 14 bases between the germline ends. This CDR3 is CASSPTSSDTGELFF. The CDR3 nucleotides read TGTGCCAGCAGCCCGACTAGTTCGGACACCGGGGAGCTGTTTTTT.

CDR3 sequence reads: CASSQAGNEQFF. The CDR3 DNA follows: TGTGCCAGCAGCCAGGCTGGGAATGAGCAGTTCTTC. V usage is TRBV7-9 and J usage is TRBJ2-1; D ambiguous. The V end was cut by 5 bases, the J end by 7 bases, with 9 bases between. Germline V gene data show CDR1 as SEHNR and CDR2 as FQNEAQ (reference sequence). CDR3 length equals 12 residues.

The V and J genes are TRBV7-9 and TRBJ2-2, with 7 bases matching TRBD1. The germline V gene encodes CDR1 SEHNR and CDR2 FQNEAQ (reference sequence). V was clipped by 7 bases and J by 0 bases; unmatched bases: 5. The CDR3 spans 15 residues. The CDR3 DNA sequence: TGTGCCAGCACCCCGGACAGGACGAACACCGGGGAGCTGTTTTTT. It translates to CASTPDRTNTGELFF. The variable domain in full, completed from reference TRBV7-9 and TRBJ2-2, reads DTGVSQNPRHKITKRGQNVTFRCDPISEHNRLYWYRQTLGQGPEFLTYFQNEAQLEKSRLLSDRFSAERPKGSFSTLEIQRTEQGDSAMYLCASTPDRTNTGELFFGEGSRLTVL.

This clone was found a few times. This chain joins TRBV15 and TRBJ1-2; the D is unclear. This CDR3 is 15 amino acids long. Germline V CDR1 and CDR2: LNHNV, YYDKDF (reference sequence). V was trimmed by 1 base and J by 3 bases, leaving 12 bases between them. This CDR3 is CATSRGGEAHYGYTF. CDR3 bases: TGTGCCACCAGCAGAGGAGGAGAGGCGCACTATGGCTACACCTTC.

The chain recombines TRBV6-6 with TRBJ2-2, with a weak D call TRBD1 (6 bases). CDR1 MNHNY and CDR2 SVGAGI come from the germline V gene (reference sequence). This CDR3 has 14 residues. Between the trimmed V and J ends, which lost 5 bases and 7 bases, there was a span of 14 bases. The CDR3 is CASSTQRDNGELFF. DNA of the CDR3: TGTGCCAGCAGTACCCAAAGGGACAACGGGGAGCTGTTTTTT.

The chain recombines TRBV7-2 with TRBJ1-2, with 9 bases aligning to TRBD1. The CDR3 is 16 amino acids. The germline CDR1 and CDR2 sequences are SGHTA and FQGNSA. Trimming cost V 5 bases and J 3 bases; bases outside gene matches: 10. The DNA of the CDR3 is TGTGCCAGCAGCCCCACGGGACAGGGCTCCTACTATGGCTACACCTTC. It specifies CASSPTGQGSYYGYTF.

Comments on this clone: In this CDR3 the conserved last residue, phenylalanine or tryptophan, is missing, so a read error is likely. The genes are TRBV11-2 and TRBJ2-3; unclear D gene. Germline V gives CDR1 SGHAT, CDR2 FQNNGV. V was clipped by 5 bases and J by 2 bases, with 11 bases between them. The CDR3 has 14 residues. The CDR3 DNA sequence: TGTGCCAGCAGCCTCCAGAGAATCACAGATACGCAGTATTTA. Its protein product is CASSLQRITDTQYL.

This chain connects TRBV5-6 to TRBJ2-1, with TRBD2 identical over 12 bases. The junction had 8 bases not matched to a gene; V was cut back by 4 bases and J by 3 bases. The CDR3 has 17 amino acids. Germline CDR1 SGHDT, CDR2 YYEEEE. CDR3 bases: TGTGCCAGCAGCACACGACTAGCGGGGGCCCGCTACAATGAGCAGTTCTTC. This codes for CASSTRLAGARYNEQFF.

V is TRBV6-6 and J is TRBJ1-3; weak D call: TRBD1 (6 bases). V lost 5 bases to trimming and J lost 0 bases, with 11 bases between them. From germline, CDR1 is MNHNY and CDR2 SVGAGI (reference sequence). This CDR3 has 15 amino acids. The CDR3 spells CASSDRLLSGNTIYF. For the CDR3, the DNA is TGTGCCAGCAGTGACAGGCTTCTCTCTGGAAACACCATATATTTT.

V gene TRBV19 combines with J gene TRBJ1-1; D not resolved. The CDR3 contains 14 residues. V was clipped by 3 bases and J by 3 bases, with 11 bases between them. From germline, CDR1 is LNHDA and CDR2 SQIVND (reference sequence). The CDR3 bases are TGTGCCAGTAGTATGAATCGGGGATACACTGAAGCTTTCTTT. This sequence encodes CASSMNRGYTEAFF.

The chain carries TRBV7-2 and TRBJ2-5; TRBD1 matches at 8 bases. The germline V gene encodes CDR1 SGHTA and CDR2 FQGNSA. V shed 4 bases, J shed 2 bases, and the junction held 6 bases outside the gene matches. The CDR3 runs to 15 residues. The CDR3 coding sequence is TGTGCCAGCAGCTGGGCGGGGACAGGTCAAGAGACCCAGTACTTC. This encodes CASSWAGTGQETQYF. Using reference TRBV7-2 and TRBJ2-5 for the parts outside the CDR3, the full variable domain is GAGVSQSPSNKVTEKGKDVELRCDPISGHTALYWYRQSLGQGLEFLIYFQGNSAPDKSGLPSDRFSAERTGGSVSTLTIQRTQQEDSAVYLCASSWAGTGQETQYFGPGTRLLVL.

Here the CDR3 DNA reads TGCGCCAGCAGCCAAGAGGGACTAGCGGAGAGCACCGGGGAGCTGTTTTTT. Translating gives CASSQEGLAESTGELFF. V and J are TRBV4-3 and TRBJ2-2; 11 positions match TRBD2. Per the germline V gene, CDR1 is LGHNA and CDR2 is YSLEER. With 0 bases clipped from V and 4 bases from J, the junction kept 4 bases outside the gene matches. This CDR3 has 17 residues.

This clone has only one observation. The chain joins TRBV9 to TRBJ1-5; D is undetermined. Germline V gives CDR1 SGDLS, CDR2 YYNGEE. The germline V and J ends were trimmed by 4 bases and 5 bases, with 16 bases remaining between them. The CDR3 has 15 residues. CDR3 nucleotides: TGTGCCAGCAGCCCCCAAGCGGGGTTCGATCAGCCCCAGCATTTT. Residues: CASSPQAGFDQPQHF.

The gene calls are TRBV7-2 and TRBJ1-2, with TRBD1 as a possible D gene (5 bases). The germline V gene encodes CDR1 SGHTA and CDR2 FQGNSA. The CDR3 contains 16 residues. The V and J ends lost 7 bases and 4 bases respectively, with 22 bases between them. The CDR3 spells CASTPAGDRLRYGYTF. The CDR3 coding sequence is TGTGCCAGCACCCCCGCGGGGGACCGACTCCGCTATGGCTACACCTTC.

The rearrangement uses TRBV15 and TRBJ1-4; TRBD1 agrees at 8 bases. This CDR3 contains 15 residues. V gave up 1 base and J gave up 6 bases; unmatched junction bases: 4. Germline CDR1 is LNHNV and CDR2 is YYDKDF (reference sequence). The CDR3 reads CATSRGKQGDEKLFF. CDR3 bases: TGTGCCACCAGCAGAGGGAAACAGGGGGATGAAAAACTGTTTTTT.

In this sample, this clone turned up a few times. The chain carries TRBV6-1 and TRBJ2-5, with D tentatively TRBD2 (7 bases). The CDR3 totals 15 residues. Germline CDR1 is MNHNS and CDR2 is SASEGT. Deletions cut 4 bases from V and 4 bases from J, with 16 bases between. The CDR3 loop reads CASSVIGGPGETQYF. DNA for the CDR3: TGTGCCAGCAGTGTAATCGGGGGGCCCGGAGAGACCCAGTACTTC.